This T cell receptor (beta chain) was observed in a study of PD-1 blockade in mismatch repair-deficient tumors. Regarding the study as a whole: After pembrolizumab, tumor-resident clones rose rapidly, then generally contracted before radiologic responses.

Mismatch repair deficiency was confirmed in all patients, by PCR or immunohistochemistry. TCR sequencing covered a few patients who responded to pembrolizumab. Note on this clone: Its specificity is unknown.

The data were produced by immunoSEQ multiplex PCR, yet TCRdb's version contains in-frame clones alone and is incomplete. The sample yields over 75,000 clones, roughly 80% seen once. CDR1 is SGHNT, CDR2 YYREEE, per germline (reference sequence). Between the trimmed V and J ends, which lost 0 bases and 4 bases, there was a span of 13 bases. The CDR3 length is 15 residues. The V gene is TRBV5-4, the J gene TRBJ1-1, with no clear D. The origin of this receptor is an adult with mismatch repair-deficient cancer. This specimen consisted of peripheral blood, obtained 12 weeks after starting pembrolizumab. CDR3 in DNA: TGTGCCAGCAGCTTGGACGGGGTCCTTGGCACTGAAGCTTTCTTT. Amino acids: CASSLDGVLGTEAFF. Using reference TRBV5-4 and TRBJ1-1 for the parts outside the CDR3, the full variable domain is ETGVTQSPTHLIKTRGQQVTLRCSSQSGHNTVSWYQQALGQGPQFIFQYYREEENGRGNFPPRFSGLQFPNYSSELNVNALELDDSALYLCASSLDGVLGTEAFFGQGTRLTVV.